A selection of T cell receptor beta chains follows, all from one sample in a study of technical replicates of blood from a few donors. Sequenced by immunoSEQ multiplex PCR; TCRdb stores in-frame clones only, minus some. The sample yields tens of thousands of clones, 95% to 98% seen once. Sequencing was done on a sample of T cells isolated from PBMCs. The receptor set was obtained from a human donor in good health. The CDR3 runs from the conserved cysteine through the conserved F or W. D genes are given only for firm matches. Size is omitted from some rows. Given values are once, few, many or a class for expanded clones.

V,size,D,J,DNA,CDR3
TRBV28,NA,NA,TRBJ1-1,TGTGCCAGCAGTATCATAGCAGAGAACACTGAAGCTTTCTTT,CASSIIAENTEAFF
TRBV5-4,NA,TRBD1,TRBJ2-3,TGTGCCAGCAGCTTCACAGGGGCAGATACGCAGTATTTT,CASSFTGADTQYF
TRBV27,NA,TRBD1,TRBJ2-7,TGTGCCAGCAGTATACGACAGGGAACCTACGAGCAGTACTTC,CASSIRQGTYEQYF
TRBV9,NA,NA,TRBJ2-1,TGTGCCAGCAACCGACTTGTTGACAATGAGCAGTTCTTC,CASNRLVDNEQFF
TRBV11-3,NA,TRBD1,TRBJ1-1,TGTGCCAGCAGCTTAGACCTTTGGGACAGGGAAGGCGTGAACACTGAAGCTTTCTTT,CASSLDLWDREGVNTEAFF
TRBV29-1,few,NA,TRBJ1-5,TGCAGCGTTCTCGGTGACTCTTTAGCCCAGCATTTT,CSVLGDSLAQHF
TRBV7-8,NA,NA,TRBJ2-7,TGTGCCAGCACCGACAGGTCTACACACGAGCAGTACTTC,CASTDRSTHEQYF
TRBV15,NA,TRBD1,TRBJ1-5,TGTGCCACTGGGGGGATACAGGGGAATCAGCCCCAGCATTTT,CATGGIQGNQPQHF
TRBV15,NA,NA,TRBJ2-5,TGTGCCACCAGCAGAGATCACGACACGATGGAGACCCAGTACTTC,CATSRDHDTMETQYF
TRBV4-1,NA,NA,TRBJ1-5,TGCGCCAGCAGTAGACCGGACAGTTCCAATCAGCCCCAGCATTTT,CASSRPDSSNQPQHF
TRBV10-3,NA,NA,TRBJ2-5,TGTGCCATCAGTGAGTCGATTGGGGGGAGTGAGACCCAGTACTTC,CAISESIGGSETQYF
TRBV27,NA,TRBD2,TRBJ2-2,TGTGCCAGCAGGGCGATACTAGCGGGCGTAGAAGGGGAGCTGTTTTTT,CASRAILAGVEGELFF
TRBV18,NA,NA,TRBJ2-5,TGTGCCAGCTCACCGTCCCCGCAAGAGACCCAGTACTTC,CASSPSPQETQYF
TRBV6-5,NA,NA,TRBJ1-1,TGTGCCAGCAGTTACTCGGCGACAGCCAACACTGAAGCTTTCTTT,CASSYSATANTEAFF
TRBV5-1,once,TRBD1,TRBJ1-1,TGCGCCAGCAGCTTGGCGACAACAGGGGACACTGAAGCTTTCTTT,CASSLATTGDTEAFF
TRBV6-5,NA,NA,TRBJ2-4,TGTGCCACTACCGATAAAAACATTCAGTACTTC,CATTDKNIQYF
TRBV27,NA,NA,TRBJ2-7,TGTGCCAGCAGTTTATTTCCAGGGGGGACCTACGAGCAGTACTTC,CASSLFPGGTYEQYF